This paragraph reports one T cell receptor (beta chain). Original data processing: Amplifying reference gene primers gave estimates of nucleated cell counts. Sequenced by immunoSEQ multiplex PCR; TCRdb stores in-frame clones only, minus some. That table gives V, J and clone size, and the DNA gave D and trimming. The sample lists around 200,000 clones; around 80% were seen once. The data were obtained in a study of blood T cell repertoires in COVID-19. Study-wide background: The United States, Italy and Spain provided the acute and convalescent COVID-19 samples. The analysed material was cDNA or gDNA that came from T cells, B-cell-depleted T cells, or PBMCs.

This CDR3 has 13 residues. Germline V CDR1 and CDR2: MNHEY, SVGAGI. Trimming at V came to 11 bases and at J to 3 bases, leaving 9 bases not matched to a gene. Sequencing was performed on peripheral blood. The chain links TRBV6-5 to TRBJ1-1; 7 bases fit TRBD1. The clonotype was recovered from a young man with active or convalescent COVID-19. The CDR3 loop is CAGQQGQYTEAFF. The DNA of the CDR3 is TGTGCCGGACAACAGGGGCAGTACACTGAAGCTTTCTTT.